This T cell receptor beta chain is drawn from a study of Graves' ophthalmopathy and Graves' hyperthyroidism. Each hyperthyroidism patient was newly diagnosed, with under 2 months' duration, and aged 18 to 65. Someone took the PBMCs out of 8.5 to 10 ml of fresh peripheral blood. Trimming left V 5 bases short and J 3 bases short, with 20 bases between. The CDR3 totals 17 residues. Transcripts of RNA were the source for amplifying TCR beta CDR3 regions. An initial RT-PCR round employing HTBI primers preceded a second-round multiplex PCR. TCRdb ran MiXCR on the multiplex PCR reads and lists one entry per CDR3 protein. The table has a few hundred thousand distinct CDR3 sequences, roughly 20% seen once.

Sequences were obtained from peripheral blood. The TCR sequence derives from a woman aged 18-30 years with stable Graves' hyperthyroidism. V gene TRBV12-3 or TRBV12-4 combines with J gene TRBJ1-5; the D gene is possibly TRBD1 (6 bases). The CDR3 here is CASSAYRVGPHNQPQHF. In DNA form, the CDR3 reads TGTGCCAGCAGTGCCTACAGGGTCGGTCCCCACAATCAGCCCCAGCATTTT.